This T cell receptor (beta chain) stems from a study of CD8+ T cells in alopecia areata. Background on the study: Patients received oral tofacitinib, 5 to 10 mg twice daily, for moderate-to-severe alopecia areata. After 6 to 18 months of tofacitinib, follow-up continued 6 months off drug.

General study findings and limits: Alopecia totalis/universalis scalp especially showed more expanded CD8+ clones than normal scalp.

In alopecia areata patients, both lesional scalp punch biopsies and peripheral blood were collected. There are a few counts of this clone. Its cognate antigen is unknown. Isolated RNA was reverse transcribed into cDNA used as the sequencing template. Profiling relied on immunoSEQ multiplex PCR, and the TCRdb table lists in-frame clones only, not all of them. The data show about 180,000 clones, with approximately 65% seen just once and 9.5% to 12% held by the top ten. CDR1 and CDR2 (germline): SQVTM, ANQGSEA. This CDR3 comprises 12 residues. The V end was cut by 6 bases, the J end by 6 bases, with 11 bases between.

The starting material was CD8+ T cells sorted from blood, obtained at week 0. This TCR was sampled from a human donor with alopecia areata. V usage is TRBV29-1 and J usage is TRBJ2-2, with D unclear. The CDR3 DNA reads TGCAGCGTGTGGTCGGCTCCCGGGGAGCTGTTTTTT. Protein product: CSVWSAPGELFF.